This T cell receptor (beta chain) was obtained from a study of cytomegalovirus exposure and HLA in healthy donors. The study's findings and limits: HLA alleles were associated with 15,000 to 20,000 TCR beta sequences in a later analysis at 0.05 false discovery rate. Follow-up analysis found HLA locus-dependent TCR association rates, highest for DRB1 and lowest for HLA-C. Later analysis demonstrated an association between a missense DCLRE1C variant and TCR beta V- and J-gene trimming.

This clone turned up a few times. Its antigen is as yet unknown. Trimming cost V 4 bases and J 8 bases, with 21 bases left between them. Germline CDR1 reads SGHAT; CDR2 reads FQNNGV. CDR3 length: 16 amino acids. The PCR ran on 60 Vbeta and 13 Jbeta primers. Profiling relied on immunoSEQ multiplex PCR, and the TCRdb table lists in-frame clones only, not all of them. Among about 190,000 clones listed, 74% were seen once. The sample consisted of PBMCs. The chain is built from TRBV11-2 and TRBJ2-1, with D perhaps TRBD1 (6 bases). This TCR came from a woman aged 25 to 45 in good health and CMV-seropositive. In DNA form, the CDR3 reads TGTGCCAGCAGCTCCCGACGTGACTTTAAGGGGGATGAGCAGTTCTTC. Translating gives CASSSRRDFKGDEQFF.